This T cell receptor beta chain was profiled in a study of graft-versus-host responses after intestinal transplantation. Produced via immunoSEQ multiplex PCR; TCRdb's table is partial and in-frame only. The data show around 90,000 clones, over 80% seen once. Germline CDR1 and CDR2: MNHNS and SASEGT. The CDR3 spans 17 residues. This clone occurred once. As yet, its antigen is unknown. The sample consisted of unstimulated CD8+ T cells sorted from spleen or lymph node cells, taken before intestinal transplant. The TCR comes from a human donor who received an intestinal transplant. V and J are TRBV6-1 and TRBJ2-5; TRBD1 is a possible D gene (10 bases). The J call may be wrong; the DNA end is better matched by TRBJ2-7. CDR3 region: CASSEEGGGDRGYEQYF. As DNA, the CDR3 is TGTGCCAGCAGTGAAGAGGGCGGGGGGGACAGGGGTTACGAGCAGTACTTC.